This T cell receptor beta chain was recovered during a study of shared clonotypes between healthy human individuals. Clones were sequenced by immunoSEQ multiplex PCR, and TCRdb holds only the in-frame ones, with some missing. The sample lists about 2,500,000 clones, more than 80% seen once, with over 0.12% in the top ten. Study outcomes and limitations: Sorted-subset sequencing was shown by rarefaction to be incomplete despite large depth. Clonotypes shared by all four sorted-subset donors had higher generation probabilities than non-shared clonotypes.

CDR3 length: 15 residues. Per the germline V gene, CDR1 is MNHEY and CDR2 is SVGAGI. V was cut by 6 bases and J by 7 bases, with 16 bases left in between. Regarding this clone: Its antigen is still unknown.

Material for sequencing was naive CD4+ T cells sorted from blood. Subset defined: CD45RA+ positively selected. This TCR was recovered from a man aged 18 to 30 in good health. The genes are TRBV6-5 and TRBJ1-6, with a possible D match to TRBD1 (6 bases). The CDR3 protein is CASRTQGIWNSPLHF. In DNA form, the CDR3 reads TGTGCCAGCAGGACCCAGGGGATTTGGAATTCACCCCTCCACTTT.